The TCR beta chain described here comes from a study of monozygotic twins with inflammatory bowel disease. Whole-study results and caveats: Variability may have been added to patient repertoires by differing immunosuppressive treatments. Evidence did not back any single strong signal or clonotype linked to IBD.

Someone took a roughly 2.5 ml blood sample from each of the donors. Nested amplification of TCRalpha and TCRbeta cDNA involved two PCRs of around 15 and 9 cycles. TCRdb reprocessed the 5' RACE reads; each CDR3 protein has one entry and no DNA is given. The sample shows about 160,000 distinct CDR3 sequences, and 2.5% to 3% sits with its ten largest clones. Comment on this clonotype: Its specificity is not known.

This receptor was taken from a human donor with ulcerative colitis or Crohn's disease, or a healthy co-twin of an affected twin (not recorded which). Sequencing used blood.

The CDR3 reads CASSSKAGNTEAFF. The J gene is TRBJ1-1, the V gene TRBV9. Germline values: CDR1 SGDLS, CDR2 YYNGEE. CDR3 size: 14 residues.